These T cell receptor beta chains were read from a single sample in a study of T cells in Graves' hyperthyroidism and ophthalmopathy. Each CDR3 protein gets one entry after TCRdb re-called the multiplex PCR reads with MiXCR. The table lists 450,000 to 650,000 distinct CDR3 sequences, 17% of them singletons. Specimen: blood. These receptors were obtained from a woman aged 18-29 years with Graves' ophthalmopathy. CDR3s include the opening cysteine and the closing phenylalanine or tryptophan. A D gene is named only where the DNA matches it firmly. Clone size is stated in some rows and not others, as once, few, many or a class when expanded.

DNA: TGTGCCTGGAGTGTGGGACAGGATTACGAGCAGTACTTC; CDR3: CAWSVGQDYEQYF; J: TRBJ2-7; D: TRBD1; size: many; V: TRBV30
DNA: TGTGCCAGCAGTGACTCCGTTCAGCCTGGAAACACCATATATTTT; CDR3: CASSDSVQPGNTIYF; J: TRBJ1-3; D: .; size: once; V: TRBV25-1
DNA: TGTGCCAGCAGCCCCCATAGTGATCCGAACACCGGGGAGCTGTTTTTT; CDR3: CASSPHSDPNTGELFF; J: TRBJ2-2; D: .; size: once; V: TRBV9
DNA: TGCGGGTGCCCAGGTTGCCCCGGGGAGCTGTTTTTT; CDR3: CGCPGCPGELFF; J: TRBJ2-2; D: .; size: few; V: TRBV5-1
DNA: TGCAGTGCTAGAGATCTTCTAGCCCTCGATAGCAATCAGCCCCAGCATTTT; CDR3: CSARDLLALDSNQPQHF; J: TRBJ1-5; D: .; size: many; V: TRBV20-1
DNA: TGCGCCAGCAGCCACGTGGGACTAGCGGGAGGGCCGGCAGATACGCAGTATTTT; CDR3: CASSHVGLAGGPADTQYF; J: TRBJ2-3; D: TRBD2; size: many; V: TRBV4-3
DNA: TGCGCCAGCAGCTTGGGGCAGGGGCCCTACAATGAGCAGTTCTTC; CDR3: CASSLGQGPYNEQFF; J: TRBJ2-1; D: .; size: many; V: TRBV5-1
DNA: TGTGCCAGCCTTATAACTCGCAGCCGAGGTTCCTACGAGCAGTACTTC; CDR3: CASLITRSRGSYEQYF; J: TRBJ2-7; D: .; size: many; V: TRBV7-3
DNA: TGTGCCTGGAGTTTAGGCGGAACGAACACCGGGGAGCTGTTTTTT; CDR3: CAWSLGGTNTGELFF; J: TRBJ2-2; D: .; size: many; V: TRBV30
DNA: TGTGCCAGCTCTACGAGAGTTAATTACAATGAGCAGTTCTTC; CDR3: CASSTRVNYNEQFF; J: TRBJ2-1; D: .; size: many; V: TRBV18
DNA: TGTGCCAGCAGTTACTCGAACAGGGGGCCCTACGAGCAGTACTTC; CDR3: CASSYSNRGPYEQYF; J: TRBJ2-7; D: TRBD1; size: many; V: TRBV6-6
DNA: TGCGCCAGCAGCCAACGGGGACTAGCGGGAGGCTCCACCGGGGAGCTGTTTTTT; CDR3: CASSQRGLAGGSTGELFF; J: TRBJ2-2; D: TRBD2; size: .; V: TRBV4-3
DNA: TGTGCCTGGACCAAGCGGGAGTTACAGTTCTTC; CDR3: CAWTKRELQFF; J: TRBJ2-1; D: TRBD2; size: many; V: TRBV30
DNA: TGCAGTGCTAGAGATAGGGCAAAGGGTGGGGAAAAACTGTTTTTT; CDR3: CSARDRAKGGEKLFF; J: TRBJ1-4; D: .; size: .; V: TRBV20-1
DNA: TGCAGTGCTAGAGGGGGGGACAGGGGCCAGCATTCACCCCTCCACTTT; CDR3: CSARGGDRGQHSPLHF; J: TRBJ1-6; D: TRBD1; size: many; V: TRBV20-1
DNA: TGTGCCAGCAGCTTAGCGAACCAGTACGGCTCCTACGAGCAGTACTTC; CDR3: CASSLANQYGSYEQYF; J: TRBJ2-7; D: .; size: many; V: TRBV7-9
DNA: TGTGCCAGCAGCTTAGGAGGGTTCCGGGACCCTCCCTACGAGCAGTACTTC; CDR3: CASSLGGFRDPPYEQYF; J: TRBJ2-7; D: .; size: many; V: TRBV11-2
DNA: TGTGCCAGCAGAAAAGGGACAGGGGGTACCGGGGAGCTGTTTTTT; CDR3: CASRKGTGGTGELFF; J: TRBJ2-2; D: TRBD1; size: few; V: TRBV6-1
DNA: TGTGCCAGCAGCCAAGGGGCTTTCACAGATACGCAGTATTTT; CDR3: CASSQGAFTDTQYF; J: TRBJ2-3; D: .; size: many; V: TRBV7-3
DNA: TGTGCCAGTAGATCGACAGGGTACACTGAAGCTTTCTTT; CDR3: CASRSTGYTEAFF; J: TRBJ1-1; D: TRBD1; size: few; V: TRBV19